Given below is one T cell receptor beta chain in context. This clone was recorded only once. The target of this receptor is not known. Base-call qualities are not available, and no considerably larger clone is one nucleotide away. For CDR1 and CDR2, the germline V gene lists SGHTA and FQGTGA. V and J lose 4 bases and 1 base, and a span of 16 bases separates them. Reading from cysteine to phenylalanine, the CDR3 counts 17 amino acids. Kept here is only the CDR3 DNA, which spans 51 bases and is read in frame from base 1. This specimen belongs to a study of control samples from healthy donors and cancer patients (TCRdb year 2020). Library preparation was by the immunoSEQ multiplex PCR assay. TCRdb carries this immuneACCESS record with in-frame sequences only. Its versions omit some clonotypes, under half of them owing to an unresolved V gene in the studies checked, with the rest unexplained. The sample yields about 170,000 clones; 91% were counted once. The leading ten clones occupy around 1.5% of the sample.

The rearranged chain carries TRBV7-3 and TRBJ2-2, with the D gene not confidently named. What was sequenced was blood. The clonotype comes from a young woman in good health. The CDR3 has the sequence CASSSPPSSVNTGELFF. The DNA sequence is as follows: TGTGCCAGCAGCTCACCCCCCTCCTCGGTGAACACCGGGGAGCTGTTTTTT.